This record covers a single T cell receptor beta chain. Its antigen is unidentified. In the PCR, 60 Vbeta and 13 Jbeta primers were used. Profiled with immunoSEQ multiplex PCR; TCRdb holds only in-frame clones, not every one. The table shows roughly 200,000 clones, with roughly 70% occurring only once. The data were taken from a study of cytomegalovirus exposure and HLA in healthy donors. General study results and limits: In vitro, a few CMV-associated chains proved specific for CMV antigens.

J was trimmed by 2 bases and V by 5 bases; bases with no gene match: 4. The CDR3 contains 15 residues. The germline CDR1 and CDR2 sequences are SGHAT and FQNNGV. This clonotype was sampled from a woman in her 30s in good health and CMV-seronegative. Sequenced sample: PBMCs. V usage is TRBV11-2 and J usage is TRBJ1-3; the match to TRBD1 covers 9 bases. This chain's CDR3 is CASSLWTGAGNTIYF. CDR3 coding DNA: TGTGCCAGCAGCCTATGGACAGGGGCTGGAAACACCATATATTTT.